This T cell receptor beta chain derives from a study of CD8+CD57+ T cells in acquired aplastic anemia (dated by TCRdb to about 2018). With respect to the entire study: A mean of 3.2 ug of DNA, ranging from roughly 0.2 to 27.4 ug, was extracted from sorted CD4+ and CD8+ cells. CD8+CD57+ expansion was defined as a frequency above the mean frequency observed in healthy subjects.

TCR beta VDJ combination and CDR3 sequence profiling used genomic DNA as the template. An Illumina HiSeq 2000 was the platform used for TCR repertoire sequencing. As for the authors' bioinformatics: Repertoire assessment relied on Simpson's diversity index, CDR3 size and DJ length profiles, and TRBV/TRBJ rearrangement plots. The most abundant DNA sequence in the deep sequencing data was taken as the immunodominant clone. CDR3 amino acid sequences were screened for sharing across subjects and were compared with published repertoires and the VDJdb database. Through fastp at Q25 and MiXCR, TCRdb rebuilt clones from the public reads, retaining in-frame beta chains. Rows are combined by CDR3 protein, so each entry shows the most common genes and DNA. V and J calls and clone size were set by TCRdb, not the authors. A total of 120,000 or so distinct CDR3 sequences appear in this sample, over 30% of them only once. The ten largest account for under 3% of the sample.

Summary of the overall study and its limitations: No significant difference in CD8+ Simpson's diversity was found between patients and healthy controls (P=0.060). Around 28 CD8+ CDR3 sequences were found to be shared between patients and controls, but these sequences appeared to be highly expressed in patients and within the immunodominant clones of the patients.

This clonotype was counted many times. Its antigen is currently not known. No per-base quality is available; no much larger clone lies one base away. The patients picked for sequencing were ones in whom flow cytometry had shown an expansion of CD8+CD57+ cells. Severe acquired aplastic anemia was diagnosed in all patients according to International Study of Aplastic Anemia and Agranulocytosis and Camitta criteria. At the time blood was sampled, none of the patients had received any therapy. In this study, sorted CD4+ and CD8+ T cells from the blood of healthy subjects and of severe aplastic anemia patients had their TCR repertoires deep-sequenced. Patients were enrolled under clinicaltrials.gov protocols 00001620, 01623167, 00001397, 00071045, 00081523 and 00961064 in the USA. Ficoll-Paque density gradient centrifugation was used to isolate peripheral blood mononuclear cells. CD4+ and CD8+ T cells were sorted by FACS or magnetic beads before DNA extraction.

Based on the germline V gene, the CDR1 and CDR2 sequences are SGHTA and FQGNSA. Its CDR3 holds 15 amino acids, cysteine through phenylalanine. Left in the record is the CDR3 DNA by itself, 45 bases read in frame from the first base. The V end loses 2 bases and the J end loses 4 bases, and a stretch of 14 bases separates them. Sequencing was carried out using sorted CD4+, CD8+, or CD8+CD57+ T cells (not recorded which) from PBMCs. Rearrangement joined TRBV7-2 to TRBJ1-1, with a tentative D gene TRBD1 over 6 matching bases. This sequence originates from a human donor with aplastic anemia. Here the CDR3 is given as CASSLIRGGGTEAFF. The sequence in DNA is TGTGCCAGCAGCTTAATCAGAGGGGGAGGCACTGAAGCTTTCTTT.